Each of the 29 T cell receptor beta chains below was sequenced from the same sample in a study of blood T cell repertoires in COVID-19. Sequencing used immunoSEQ multiplex PCR; TCRdb keeps in-frame clones, though not all of them. The top ten clones hold approximately 8% of a sample with 110,000 to 150,000 clones, about 80% of them seen once. The specimen sequenced was peripheral blood. All receptors derive from a human donor in a cohort sampled during active COVID-19.

The CDR3 DNA reads as TGTGCCAGCAGCCAAGATCTAGGGGGGGGGCACCAAGAGACCCAGTACTTC. Protein product: CASSQDLGGGHQETQYF. The chain carries TRBV4-2 and TRBJ2-5; the D gene is possibly TRBD2 (7 bases). The V gene's germline CDR1 is LGHNA and CDR2 YNFKEQ. V was clipped by 0 bases and J by 0 bases, with 14 bases between them. The CDR3 has 17 amino acids.

J is TRBJ1-4 and V is TRBV6-1, with 9 bases identical to TRBD1. The J segment lost 8 bases and the V segment lost 3 bases, leaving 19 bases of the junction unmatched. The CDR3 spans 19 residues. CDR1 MNHNS and CDR2 SASEGT come from the germline V gene. The CDR3 protein is CASSEETGGQKMSKEKLFF. The CDR3 DNA follows: TGTGCCAGCAGTGAGGAGACAGGGGGGCAAAAGATGTCGAAGGAAAAACTGTTTTTT.

The chain employs TRBV27 and TRBJ2-1, with a weak D call TRBD1 (6 bases). Trimming removed 6 bases at V and 1 base at J, with 10 bases between. The CDR3 has 14 amino acids. Germline CDR1 and CDR2: MNHEY and SMNVEV (reference sequence). The DNA for the CDR3 is TGTGCCAGCAGCCGGGACACTTCCTACAATGAGCAGTTCTTC. Protein sequence: CASSRDTSYNEQFF.

This clone was seen more than once but under ten times. The CDR3: CASSLRSSGGLDTQYF. The CDR3, as DNA: TGTGCCAGCAGCTTACGGTCTAGCGGGGGGTTGGATACGCAGTATTTT. The rearrangement links TRBV11-2 to TRBJ2-3; 11 nucleotides agree with TRBD2. CDR3 length: 16 amino acids. V trimming: 2 bases; J trimming: 6 bases; junction bases outside the gene matches: 7. Germline CDR1 and CDR2: SGHAT and FQNNGV.

This clone was picked up a small number of times. The chain joins TRBV9 to TRBJ1-6; D uncertain. This CDR3 region has 14 residues. Trimming left V 0 bases short and J 13 bases short, with 14 bases between. CDR1 and CDR2 (germline): SGDLS, YYNGEE. DNA of the CDR3: TGTGCCAGCAGCGTAGAGTTCACAGCTGGGCCCCTCCACTTT. Translation gives CASSVEFTAGPLHF.

CDR3 residues: CASSYSGQNNEKLFF. DNA for the CDR3: TGTGCCAGCAGTTACTCGGGGCAGAATAATGAAAAACTGTTTTTT. The rearrangement joins TRBV6-5 to TRBJ1-4, with a tentative D call TRBD1 (5 bases). Trimming pared 0 bases from V and 4 bases from J, leaving 9 bases between. Per the germline V gene, CDR1 is MNHEY and CDR2 is SVGAGI. The CDR3 totals 15 residues.

This rearrangement joins TRBV9 to TRBJ1-2; the match to TRBD1 covers 7 bases. J lost 3 bases, V lost 3 bases, and 5 bases had no gene match. The CDR3 length is 14 residues. CDR1 is SGDLS, CDR2 YYNGEE, per germline. The CDR3 spells CASSGTTGDYGYTF. In nucleotides, the CDR3 is TGTGCCAGCAGCGGGACCACAGGGGACTATGGCTACACCTTC.

The chain joins TRBV28 to TRBJ2-1; tentative D call: TRBD1 (6 bases). The CDR3 is made up of 17 amino acids. CDR1 is MDHEN, CDR2 SYDVKM, per germline. V lost 2 bases and J 9 bases, leaving 23 bases between the germline ends. The CDR3 here is CASSLPHTDRRGTEQFF. CDR3 DNA: TGTGCCAGCAGTTTACCCCATACAGACAGAAGGGGGACTGAGCAGTTCTTC.

The rearrangement links TRBV7-2 to TRBJ1-1; tentative D call: TRBD1 (5 bases). The germline V and J ends were trimmed by 3 bases and 0 bases, with 8 bases remaining between them. This CDR3 has 14 amino acids. Per germline, CDR1 SGHTA and CDR2 FQGNSA. CDR3 loop: CASSFRGLNTEAFF. The DNA of the CDR3 is TGTGCCAGCAGCTTTAGGGGCTTGAACACTGAAGCTTTCTTT.

The chain employs TRBV6-5 and TRBJ2-7, with D possibly matching TRBD2 (5 bases). Germline CDR1 reads MNHEY; CDR2 reads SVGAGI. This CDR3 has 11 residues. The V end was cut by 6 bases, the J end by 7 bases, with 10 bases between. The CDR3 DNA follows: TGTGCCAGCAGAAAGGACTGGGAGCAGTACTTC. It specifies CASRKDWEQYF.

This clone has only a few counts. This chain joins TRBV5-1 and TRBJ2-5; weak D call: TRBD1 (5 bases). The germline V and J ends were trimmed by 4 bases and 5 bases, with 12 bases remaining between them. This CDR3 spans 13 amino acids. CDR1 SGHRS and CDR2 YFSETQ come from the germline V gene. CDR3 sequence: CASSPRTLETQYF. CDR3 nucleotide sequence: TGCGCCAGCAGCCCTAGGACACTGGAGACCCAGTACTTC.

This clone was found a few times. The V gene is TRBV12-3 or TRBV12-4, the J gene TRBJ2-7; 8 nucleotides line up with TRBD1. The ends lost 6 bases at V and 5 bases at J; junction bases unmatched: 6. The CDR3 runs 13 residues. Written as DNA, the CDR3 is TGTGCCAGCAGAGCTTCGACAGGGGACGAGCAGTACTTC. Translating gives CASRASTGDEQYF.

The chain links TRBV23-1 to TRBJ1-2; the D gene is possibly TRBD1 (5 bases). TRBV23-1 is an open reading frame, and its role is uncertain. The V and J ends lost 1 base and 4 bases respectively, with 7 bases between them. CDR3 length: 13 residues. The CDR3 DNA sequence: TGCGCCAGCAGTCAATGGGGGGTCTATGGCTACACCTTC. This gives the protein CASSQWGVYGYTF.

As DNA, the CDR3 is TGTGCCAGCAGCATGACCGGGACTAACTCCTACGAGCAGTACTTC. Its translation is CASSMTGTNSYEQYF. The genes are TRBV7-2 and TRBJ2-7, with TRBD2 matching 7 bases. The junction had 7 bases not matched to a gene; V was cut back by 5 bases and J by 0 bases. The CDR3 spans 15 residues. Germline lookup yields CDR1 SGHTA and CDR2 FQGNSA.

This clone was observed a handful of times. CDR3 in amino acids: CASSQGQGVSPLHF. DNA for the CDR3: TGTGCCAGCAGCCAGGGACAGGGGGTTTCACCCCTCCACTTT. The V call is TRBV6-2 or TRBV6-3, the J call TRBJ1-6; 11 bases are shared with TRBD1. Germline CDR1 reads MNHEY; CDR2 reads SVGEGT. Losses at the gene ends were 6 bases for V and 9 bases for J; bases not matched to a gene: 4. The CDR3 is 14 residues long.

The chain carries TRBV5-1 and TRBJ2-1; a possible D gene is TRBD2 (5 bases). The V end was cut by 0 bases, the J end by 0 bases, with 13 bases between. This CDR3 is built from 17 residues. Germline values: CDR1 SGHRS, CDR2 YFSETQ. CDR3 DNA sequence: TGCGCCAGCAGCTTGGCCGGGGTGGCGAGCTCCTACAATGAGCAGTTCTTC. Translating gives CASSLAGVASSYNEQFF.

The chain employs TRBV12-5 and TRBJ2-2; tentatively, D is TRBD1 (6 bases). Trimming took off 3 bases at V and 0 bases at J, with 8 bases between the two ends. CDR1 is LGHNT, CDR2 FRNRAP, per germline. This CDR3 contains 15 residues. The CDR3 DNA is TGTGCTAGTGGTTTCGACAGGCCGAACACCGGGGAGCTGTTTTTT. Protein product: CASGFDRPNTGELFF.

The chain recombines TRBV19 with TRBJ2-7, with 7 positions matching TRBD2. CDR1 LNHDA and CDR2 SQIVND come from the germline V gene (reference sequence). The CDR3 contains 14 residues. Trimming removed 6 bases from V and 6 bases from J; junction bases left unmatched: 11. DNA of the CDR3: TGTGCCAGTAGGGCTCTGGGGGGGAATGGCGAGCAGTACTTC. This translates into CASRALGGNGEQYF.

The chain carries TRBV6-5 and TRBJ2-1, with 9 bases fitting TRBD2. CDR1 is MNHEY and CDR2 is SVGAGI in the germline V gene. The CDR3 runs 14 residues. The V gene end was trimmed by 7 bases and the J gene end by 8 bases; junction bases not matched to a gene: 9. Written as DNA, the CDR3 is TGTGCCAGCATGGTAGCGGGGGTGGGGTATGAGCAGTTCTTC. It is translated as CASMVAGVGYEQFF.

V is TRBV7-6 and J is TRBJ2-5; 10 nucleotides match TRBD2. This CDR3 comprises 15 residues. Germline CDR1 and CDR2: SGHVS and FNYEAQ. V was clipped by 5 bases and J by 5 bases; unmatched bases: 8. In DNA, the CDR3 is TGTGCCAGCAGCCCCTCGCTAGCGGGGGCCGAGACCCAGTACTTC. This translates into CASSPSLAGAETQYF. Full variable domain (outside the CDR3, taken from reference TRBV7-6 and TRBJ2-5): GAGVSQSPRYKVTKRGQDVALRCDPISGHVSLYWYRQALGQGPEFLTYFNYEAQQDKSGLPNDRFSAERPEGSISTLTIQRTEQRDSAMYRCASSPSLAGAETQYFGPGTRLLVL.

Here the CDR3 reads CASTLQGAAQPQHF. CDR3 nucleotides: TGTGCCAGCACCCTACAGGGGGCGGCACAGCCCCAGCATTTT. This rearrangement joins TRBV6-6 to TRBJ1-5; 9 nucleotides align to TRBD1. Trimming cost V 7 bases and J 7 bases; bases outside gene matches: 8. Germline V gene lookup returns CDR1 MNHNY and CDR2 SVGAGI (reference sequence). The length of the CDR3 is 14 residues.

This chain joins TRBV6-6 and TRBJ1-6; 7 nucleotides match TRBD1. Germline CDR1 is MNHNY and CDR2 is SVGAGI (reference sequence). The CDR3 consists of 13 residues. Trimming removed 7 bases from V and 10 bases from J; junction bases left unmatched: 7. CDR3 in DNA: TGTGCCAGCACTCAGGACAGGCCCTCACCCCTCCACTTT. Translation: CASTQDRPSPLHF.

The chain is built from TRBV5-1 and TRBJ2-3; 8 bases agree with TRBD1. J was trimmed by 0 bases and V by 4 bases; bases with no gene match: 1. The CDR3 is 14 amino acids. Germline V gene data show CDR1 as SGHRS and CDR2 as YFSETQ. DNA of the CDR3: TGCGCCAGCAGCGGACAGGGAAGCACAGATACGCAGTATTTT. The encoded protein is CASSGQGSTDTQYF.

The V call is TRBV10-2, the J call TRBJ2-7, with TRBD1 matching over 8 bases. After removal of 8 bases from V and 3 bases from J, the junction contained 6 bases not matched to a gene. The CDR3 totals 13 residues. CDR1 is WSHSY, CDR2 SAAADI, per germline. CDR3 sequence reads: CASQGQGSYEQYF. The DNA for the CDR3 is TGCGCCAGCCAAGGACAGGGTAGCTACGAGCAGTACTTC.

The chain has TRBV18 and TRBJ1-1; D is ambiguous. This CDR3 region has 13 residues. V lost 5 bases and J lost 0, with 7 bases in between. The germline V gene encodes CDR1 KGHSH and CDR2 LQKENI. In DNA, the CDR3 is TGTGCCAGCTCATTCTTAATGAACACTGAAGCTTTCTTT. The encoded protein is CASSFLMNTEAFF.

This sequence joins TRBV5-8 and TRBJ2-7; 7 nucleotides agree with TRBD1. Trimming at V came to 2 bases and at J to 4 bases, leaving 9 bases not matched to a gene. From germline, CDR1 is SGHTS and CDR2 YDEGEE. This CDR3 is built from 15 residues. CDR3: CASSFTAPGQYEQYF. DNA for the CDR3: TGTGCCAGCAGCTTTACAGCCCCGGGACAGTACGAGCAGTACTTC.

The chain is built from TRBV3-1 (or the pseudogene TRBV3-2) and TRBJ2-5, with 7 bases aligning to TRBD1. J gave up 5 bases and V 4 bases, and 13 bases lay outside the gene matches. The CDR3 totals 16 residues. Per germline, CDR1 LGHDT and CDR2 YNNKEL (reference sequence). The CDR3 region has the DNA TGTGCCAGCAGCCCCCGGGGACAGCCTGACCGGGAGACCCAGTACTTC. This sequence encodes CASSPRGQPDRETQYF.

V is TRBV27 and J is TRBJ2-7; TRBD1 might be the D (6 bases). V gave up 3 bases and J gave up 3 bases, with 15 bases separating them. This CDR3 has 15 residues. From germline, CDR1 is MNHEY and CDR2 SMNVEV (reference sequence). CDR3 sequence: CASSFLHRTDYEQYF. The DNA for the CDR3 is TGTGCCAGCAGTTTCCTCCACCGGACAGACTACGAGCAGTACTTC.

The gene calls are TRBV5-8 and TRBJ2-1; 9 bases align to TRBD1. After removal of 0 bases from V and 6 bases from J, the junction contained 7 bases not matched to a gene. Germline-derived CDR1 and CDR2 are SGHTS and YDEGEE. This CDR3 spans 16 amino acids. CDR3 loop: CASSLAGTGSVNEQFF. In DNA form, the CDR3 reads TGTGCCAGCAGCTTGGCCGGGACAGGGAGCGTCAATGAGCAGTTCTTC. The entire variable domain, with the rest obtained from reference TRBV5-8 and TRBJ2-1, is as follows: EAGVTQSPTHLIKTRGQQATLRCSPISGHTSVYWYQQALGLGLQFLLWYDEGEERNRGNFPPRFSGRQFPNYSSELNVNALELEDSALYLCASSLAGTGSVNEQFFGPGTRLTVL.